This TCR beta chain was observed in a study of blood T cell repertoires in COVID-19. Germline V gives CDR1 SGHTA, CDR2 FQGNSA. The CDR3 extends over 15 amino acids. V shed 3 bases and J shed 0 bases, with 6 bases lying between them. This clone occurred once. The repertoire was sequenced with immunoSEQ multiplex PCR; TCRdb's copy has only in-frame clones and lacks some. The profile shows about 220,000 clones, roughly 84% of them singletons. The source of this sequence is a woman in her fifties or sixties who had recovered from COVID-19. The V and J genes are TRBV7-2 and TRBJ1-6; D may be TRBD1 (6 bases). Sequencing used peripheral blood. The CDR3, as DNA: TGTGCCAGCAGCTTGGACAGCTCCTATAATTCACCCCTCCACTTT. The encoded protein is CASSLDSSYNSPLHF.